This entry is about one TCR beta chain. The ends were cut back, 4 bases at V and 6 bases at J, with 22 bases in the middle. This CDR3 is 17 amino acids long. In germline, CDR1 is SEHNR, CDR2 FQNEAQ (reference sequence). The entry originates in a study of blood T cells in healthy people across ages. Study-level background: Through template switching, about one barcoded beta molecule was captured per two T cells, as measured in model experiments.

With a J-beta primer mix and a sample-barcoded 5' primer, a second PCR ran about 6 to 11 cycles. All cDNA molecules were each tagged by a template-switch adaptor with 12 random nucleotides. TCRdb reprocessed the 5' RACE reads with MiXCR, giving one entry per CDR3 protein. There are 550,000 to 650,000 distinct CDR3 sequences in the sample; about 26% occur only once, and 3% to 4% lies in the top ten. In addition, the sample was reused for a study of T cells of mothers and their children. That source notes: Addition of sample barcodes and 2-4 random nucleotides occurred through the M1S primer of the second PCR. Biologically related mothers and children overlapped slightly more than unrelated pairs, a non-significant difference.

This chain uses TRBV7-9 with TRBJ2-1; maybe TRBD2 (5 bases). The sample comprised blood. This receptor was obtained from a boy aged 2 to 9 in good health. The CDR3 sequence is CASSSRVLPKGLNEQFF. CDR3 coding DNA: TGTGCCAGCAGCTCGCGGGTCCTACCCAAGGGCCTCAATGAGCAGTTCTTC.